The T cell receptor (beta chain) under discussion was sequenced for a study of identical twins. Whole-study results and caveats: Compared with models, monozygotic twins showed more out-of-frame TCR alpha sharing. The more abundant beta clonotypes in cord blood had fewer insertions, and memory repertoires did not show this. The same donors were not followed; conclusions instead depended on cross-sectional statistical analysis.

This clonotype was detected only a few times. The antigen is undetermined. CDR1 and CDR2 (germline): MDHEN, SYDVKM. V was shortened by 2 bases and J by 3 bases, with 14 bases between the two germline ends. The CDR3 loop spans 15 amino acids. Template switching added a universal primer site, and cDNA bore unique molecular identifiers. TCRdb analysed the 5' RACE reads with MiXCR anew, one entry per CDR3 protein. The top ten clones hold about 0.27% of a sample with about 1.7 million distinct CDR3 sequences, roughly 35% of them seen once. The sample was cord blood. This receptor was obtained from a newborn girl in good health. The chain employs TRBV28 and TRBJ2-7; maybe TRBD1 (6 bases). The CDR3 loop is CASSLRGQPHYEQYF. The CDR3 DNA reads TGTGCCAGCAGTTTAAGAGGACAGCCGCACTACGAGCAGTACTTC.